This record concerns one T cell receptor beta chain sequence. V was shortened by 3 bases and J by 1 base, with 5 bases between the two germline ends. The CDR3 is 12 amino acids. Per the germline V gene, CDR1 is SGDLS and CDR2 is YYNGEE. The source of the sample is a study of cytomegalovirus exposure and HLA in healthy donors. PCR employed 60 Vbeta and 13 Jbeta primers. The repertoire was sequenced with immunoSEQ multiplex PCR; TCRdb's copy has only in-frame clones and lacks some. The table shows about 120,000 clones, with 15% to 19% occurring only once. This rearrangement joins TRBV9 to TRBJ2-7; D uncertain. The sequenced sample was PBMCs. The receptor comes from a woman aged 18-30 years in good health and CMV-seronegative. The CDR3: CASSGPSYEQYF. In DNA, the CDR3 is TGTGCCAGCAGCGGGCCTTCCTACGAGCAGTACTTC. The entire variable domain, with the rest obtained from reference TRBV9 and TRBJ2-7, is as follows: DSGVTQTPKHLITATGQRVTLRCSPRSGDLSVYWYQQSLDQGLQFLIQYYNGEERAKGNILERFSAQQFPDLHSELNLSSLELGDSALYFCASSGPSYEQYFGPGTRLTVT.